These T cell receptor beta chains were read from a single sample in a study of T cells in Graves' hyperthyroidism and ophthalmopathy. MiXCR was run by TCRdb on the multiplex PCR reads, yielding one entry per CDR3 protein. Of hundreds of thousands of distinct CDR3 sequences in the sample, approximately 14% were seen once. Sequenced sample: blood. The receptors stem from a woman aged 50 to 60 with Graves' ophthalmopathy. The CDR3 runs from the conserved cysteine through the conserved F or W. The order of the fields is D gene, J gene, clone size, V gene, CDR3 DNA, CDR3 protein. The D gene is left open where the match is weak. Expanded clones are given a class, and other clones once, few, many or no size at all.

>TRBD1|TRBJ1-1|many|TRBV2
TGTGCCAGCAGCGCGGCATACAGGGGGCGATCAGCTTTCTTT
CASSAAYRGRSAFF
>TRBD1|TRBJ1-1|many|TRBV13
TGTGCCAGCAGCCAGCCGACAGGGGCCACTGAAGCTTTCTTT
CASSQPTGATEAFF
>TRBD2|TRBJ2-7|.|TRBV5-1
TGCGCCAGCAGCTTGGATGTTAGCGGGGTATACGAGCAGTACTTC
CASSLDVSGVYEQYF
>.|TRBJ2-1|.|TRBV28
TGTGCCAGCAGTCAACGACTGGCTGAGCAGTTCTTC
CASSQRLAEQFF
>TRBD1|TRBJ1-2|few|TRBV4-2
TGTGCCAGCAGCCAAGAGGTTGGACAGGGCGACTATGGCTACACCTTC
CASSQEVGQGDYGYTF
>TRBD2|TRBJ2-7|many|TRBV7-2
TGTGCCAGCAGCTTTAGCGGGGCCTCCTACGAGCAGTACTTC
CASSFSGASYEQYF
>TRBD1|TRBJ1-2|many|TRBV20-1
TGCAGTGCTAGAGATATTGCCGGGACAGCGCGATCTAACTATGGCTACACCTTC
CSARDIAGTARSNYGYTF
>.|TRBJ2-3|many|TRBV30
TGTGCCTGGAGGGAACCAGGGGCAGATACGCAGTATTTT
CAWREPGADTQYF
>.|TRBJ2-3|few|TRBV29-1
TGCAGCGGGTGGACAGCGTTAACAGATACGCAGTATTTT
CSGWTALTDTQYF
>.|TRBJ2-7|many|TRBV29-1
TGCAGCGTTGACGTGGGACAAGGCACCGAGCAGTACTTC
CSVDVGQGTEQYF
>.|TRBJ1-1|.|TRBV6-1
TGTGCCAGCAGCAGAATCACTGAAGCTTTCTTT
CASSRITEAFF
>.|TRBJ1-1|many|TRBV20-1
TGCAGTGCCGTTAAAGGGAACACTGAAGCTTTCTTT
CSAVKGNTEAFF
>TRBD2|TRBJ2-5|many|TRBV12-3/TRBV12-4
TGTGCCAGCAGTTTTTGGGGGGGAGGGCCCGGAGAGACCCAGTACTTC
CASSFWGGGPGETQYF
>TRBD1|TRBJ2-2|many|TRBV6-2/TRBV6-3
TGTGCCAGCAGACCGAGGACAGGAGCGAACACCGGGGAGCTGTTTTTT
CASRPRTGANTGELFF
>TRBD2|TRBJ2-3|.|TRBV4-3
TGCGCCAGCAGCCAAGAACTAGCGGGACCGAAGGATACGCAGTATTTT
CASSQELAGPKDTQYF
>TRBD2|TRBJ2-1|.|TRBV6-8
TGTGCCAGCAGTTACAAAGCGGGAGAGCAGTTCTTC
CASSYKAGEQFF
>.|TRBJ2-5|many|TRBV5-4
TGTGCCAGCAGCTCGGGAAGCCAGGGGGGATTGGAGACCCAGTACTTC
CASSSGSQGGLETQYF
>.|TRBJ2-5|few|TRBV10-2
TGCGCCAGCAGTGAGTTCTTACAAGAGACCCAGTACTTC
CASSEFLQETQYF
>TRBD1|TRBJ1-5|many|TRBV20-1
TGCAGTGCTAAAGGTCTGCCAAACATTGACAGGGTGAATCAGCCCCAGCATTTT
CSAKGLPNIDRVNQPQHF
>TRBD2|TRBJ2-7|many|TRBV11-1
TGTGCCAGCAGCACCGGACTAGCGGTCTACGAGCAGTACTTC
CASSTGLAVYEQYF
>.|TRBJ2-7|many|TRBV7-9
TGTGCCAGCAGCTCTGGAAAGCTAGTGGGTTACGAGCAGTACTTC
CASSSGKLVGYEQYF
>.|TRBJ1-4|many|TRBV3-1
TGTGCCAGCAGCCAACCAGGACGGACGATTAATGAAAAACTGTTTTTT
CASSQPGRTINEKLFF
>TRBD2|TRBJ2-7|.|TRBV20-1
TGCAGTGCTAGTACACTAGCGGGAGGGATCCACGAGCAGTACTTC
CSASTLAGGIHEQYF
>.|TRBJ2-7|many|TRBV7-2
TGTGCCAGCAGCTCACGGGACAAAGAATACGAGCAGTACTTC
CASSSRDKEYEQYF
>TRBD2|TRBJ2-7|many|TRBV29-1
TGCAGCGCCCTACGGACTAGCGGAGTCCCACCCTCCTACGAGCAGTACTTC
CSALRTSGVPPSYEQYF
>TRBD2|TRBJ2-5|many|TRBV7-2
TGTGCCAGCAGCTCAGGACTAGCGTCAGAGACCCAGTACTTC
CASSSGLASETQYF
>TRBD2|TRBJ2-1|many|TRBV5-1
TGCGCCAGCAGCTTGGGGATAGCGGGATTCGATGAGCAGTTCTTC
CASSLGIAGFDEQFF
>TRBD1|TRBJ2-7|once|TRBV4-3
TGCGCCAGCAGCCAAGAGGACAGGGATGGCTACGAGCAGTACTTC
CASSQEDRDGYEQYF
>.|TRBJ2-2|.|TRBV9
TGTGCCAGCAGCGTATTGCCCGGGGAGCTGTTTTTT
CASSVLPGELFF
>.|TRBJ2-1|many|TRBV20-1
TGCAGTGCTTTACAGGTTAATGAGCAGTTCTTC
CSALQVNEQFF
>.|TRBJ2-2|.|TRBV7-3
TGTGCCAGCAGCCCTTCCGGACACTGGAAGAACCAGAACACCGGGGAGCTGTTTTTT
CASSPSGHWKNQNTGELFF
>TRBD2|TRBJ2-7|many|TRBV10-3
TGTGCCATCAGACGTGTAGCGGGAGATGGTGGCGAGCAGTACTTC
CAIRRVAGDGGEQYF
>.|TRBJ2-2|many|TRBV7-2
TGTGCCAGCACCCCCCGCTCCCTAGCGCTCGTCCGGGAGCTGTTTTTT
CASTPRSLALVRELFF
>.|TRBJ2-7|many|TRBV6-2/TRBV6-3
TGTGCCAGCAGTTACAGGTCCTACGAGCAGTACTTC
CASSYRSYEQYF
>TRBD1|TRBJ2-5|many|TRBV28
TGTGCCAGCAGTACCTGGAGGACAGGGACCCAAGAGACCCAGTACTTC
CASSTWRTGTQETQYF
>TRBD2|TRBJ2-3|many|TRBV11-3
TGTGCCAGCAGCTTAGAGGGGTTCGGGACTAGCGGGATTGAGGCGCAGTATTTT
CASSLEGFGTSGIEAQYF
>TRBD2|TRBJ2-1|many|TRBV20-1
TGCAGTGCTACGGGGACTAGCGGGAAAATCCATGAGCAGTTCTTC
CSATGTSGKIHEQFF